This entry lists 20 T cell receptor beta chains sequenced from one sample in a study of chemoradiotherapy in HPV16-positive cancers. This table comes from immunoSEQ multiplex PCR, and its TCRdb copy is limited to in-frame clones, with some not included. The sample carries about 35,000 clones, about 86% recorded once. The material was blood, obtained from a patient who underwent chemoradiotherapy. Receptors originate from a human donor with HPV-associated anogenital cancer.

To note about this clone: The sample has other DNA sequences that encode this CDR3 too. The gene calls are TRBV7-2 and TRBJ1-1; possible D gene TRBD1, 5 bases. V dropped 2 bases and J dropped 1 base, with 8 bases sitting between them. In germline, CDR1 is SGHTA, CDR2 FQGNSA. The length of the CDR3 is 14 residues. The CDR3 DNA follows: TGTGCCAGCAGCTTATCCAGGGCGAACACTGAAGCTTTCTTT. This sequence encodes CASSLSRANTEAFF.

The gene calls are TRBV7-9 and TRBJ1-1, with a tentative D call TRBD1 (6 bases). Per the germline V gene, CDR1 is SEHNR and CDR2 is FQNEAQ (reference sequence). The CDR3 consists of 12 residues. V dropped 1 base and J dropped 11 bases, with 11 bases sitting between them. CDR3 sequence reads: CASSLVDSGAFF. The CDR3 DNA sequence: TGTGCCAGCAGCTTAGTGGACAGTGGCGCTTTCTTT.

The chain combines TRBV6-5 with TRBJ1-1; D is uncertain. The CDR3 has 13 amino acids. Germline CDR1 reads MNHEY; CDR2 reads SVGAGI. Between the trimmed V and J ends, which lost 6 bases and 3 bases, there was a span of 11 bases. The CDR3 loop is CASRQQRDTEAFF. The DNA of the CDR3 is TGTGCCAGCAGACAGCAACGGGACACTGAAGCTTTCTTT.

The chain is built from TRBV13 and TRBJ1-2; the D is unclear. This CDR3 has 13 amino acids. Germline CDR1 PRHDT, CDR2 FYEKMQ (reference sequence). Trimming pared 4 bases from V and 7 bases from J, leaving 13 bases between. CDR3 residues: CASSSGLLTGYTF. DNA for the CDR3: TGTGCCAGCAGCTCGGGCCTGCTCACTGGCTACACCTTC.

The rearrangement joins TRBV5-4 to TRBJ2-7; 9 nucleotides agree with TRBD2. The CDR3 spans 15 residues. Trimming removed 3 bases from V and 0 bases from J; junction bases left unmatched: 4. Germline lookup yields CDR1 SGHNT and CDR2 YYREEE (reference sequence). In DNA form, the CDR3 reads TGTGCCAGCAGCTCAAGCGGGGGGAGCTCCTACGAGCAGTACTTC. As protein: CASSSSGGSSYEQYF. Combining the CDR3 with reference TRBV5-4 and TRBJ2-7 gives the whole variable domain ETGVTQSPTHLIKTRGQQVTLRCSSQSGHNTVSWYQQALGQGPQFIFQYYREEENGRGNFPPRFSGLQFPNYSSELNVNALELDDSALYLCASSSSGGSSYEQYFGPGTRLTVT.

The chain combines TRBV6-5 with TRBJ1-1; 7 nucleotides agree with TRBD1. The CDR3 contains 14 residues. Trimming at V came to 5 bases and at J to 1 base, leaving 4 bases not matched to a gene. From germline, CDR1 is MNHEY and CDR2 SVGAGI. The CDR3 spells CASSQRTGNTEAFF. The CDR3 coding sequence is TGTGCCAGCAGTCAACGGACAGGGAACACTGAAGCTTTCTTT.

This chain links TRBV6-6 with TRBJ2-3; 10 positions match TRBD1. V dropped 6 bases and J dropped 6; count of bases not matched to a gene: 9. CDR3 size: 15 residues. CDR1 MNHNY and CDR2 SVGAGI come from the germline V gene (reference sequence). CDR3 amino acids: CASSGPGTGVDTQYF. CDR3 in DNA: TGTGCCAGCAGCGGCCCCGGGACAGGGGTGGATACGCAGTATTTT.

The rearrangement links TRBV19 to TRBJ2-5, with 10 nucleotides matching TRBD2. CDR1 and CDR2 from the germline V gene are LNHDA and SQIVND (reference sequence). The V gene end was trimmed by 2 bases and the J gene end by 1 base; junction bases not matched to a gene: 1. The CDR3 runs to 15 residues. CDR3 DNA sequence: TGTGCCAGTAGTATAACTAGCGGGATCCAAGAGACCCAGTACTTC. Translating it yields CASSITSGIQETQYF. Together with reference TRBV19 and TRBJ2-5, the CDR3 gives the full variable domain: DGGITQSPKYLFRKEGQNVTLSCEQNLNHDAMYWYRQDPGQGLRLIYYSQIVNDFQKGDIAEGYSVSREKKESFPLTVTSAQKNPTAFYLCASSITSGIQETQYFGPGTRLLVL.

The J gene is TRBJ2-7, the V gene TRBV6-5; 9 positions match TRBD1. The germline V gene encodes CDR1 MNHEY and CDR2 SVGAGI. The CDR3 has 14 amino acids. With V trimmed by 6 bases and J by 8 bases, 11 bases remained unmatched. This chain's CDR3 is CASREPGQGGKQYF. In DNA, the CDR3 is TGTGCCAGCAGGGAACCGGGACAGGGAGGAAAGCAGTACTTC.

The chain carries TRBV28 and TRBJ1-2; D unresolved. V was cut by 3 bases and J by 0 bases, with 11 bases left in between. Germline CDR1 is MDHEN and CDR2 is SYDVKM. The CDR3 length is 15 residues. CDR3 in DNA: TGTGCCAGCAGTTTGTTGGAACTTGCTAACTATGGCTACACCTTC. Translation: CASSLLELANYGYTF.

This clone was detected only once. The chain uses TRBV5-6 and TRBJ1-4; 8 positions match TRBD1. This CDR3 comprises 15 residues. Germline loops: CDR1 SGHDT, CDR2 YYEEEE. With V trimmed by 4 bases and J by 8 bases, 10 bases remained unmatched. CDR3 DNA: TGTGCCAGCAGCAGCAGGGGGCCCCTGTGGGAAAAACTGTTTTTT. Protein product: CASSSRGPLWEKLFF.

The chain is built from TRBV13 and TRBJ2-4; D may correspond to TRBD1 or TRBD2 (5 bases each). The CDR3 is made up of 15 amino acids. In germline, CDR1 is PRHDT, CDR2 FYEKMQ (reference sequence). Trimming shortened V by 5 bases and J by 1 base, and 12 bases separated the two germline ends. The CDR3 here is CASSPPGRAKNIQYF. CDR3 in DNA: TGTGCCAGCAGCCCCCCGGGGCGGGCCAAAAACATTCAGTACTTC.

V gene TRBV6-5 combines with J gene TRBJ2-2; D is unresolved. The V gene lost 5 bases and the J gene lost 2 bases, with 12 bases spanning the gap. This CDR3 has 15 residues. Germline CDR1 and CDR2: MNHEY and SVGAGI. The CDR3, as DNA: TGTGCCAGCAGTCCGCGGATTTTAAACACCGGGGAGCTGTTTTTT. This gives the protein CASSPRILNTGELFF.

This chain connects TRBV6-6 to TRBJ2-6; D is uncertain. The CDR3 runs 15 residues. The V end lost 2 bases, the J end lost 1 base, and 6 bases lay between the germline ends. CDR1 and CDR2 from the germline V gene are MNHNY and SVGAGI (reference sequence). The CDR3 DNA reads as TGTGCCAGCAGTTACGTACTTTCTGGGGCCAACGTCCTGACTTTC. Translated: CASSYVLSGANVLTF.

This rearrangement joins TRBV19 to TRBJ1-5; no clear D. The V end lost 5 bases, the J end lost 0 bases, and 14 bases lay between the germline ends. The CDR3 consists of 16 residues. In germline, CDR1 is LNHDA, CDR2 SQIVND (reference sequence). The CDR3 DNA sequence: TGTGCCAGTAGTTCGGGGTCTGGGTATAGCAATCAGCCCCAGCATTTT. Protein product: CASSSGSGYSNQPQHF.

This clone occurred a few times. The chain recombines TRBV27 with TRBJ2-5; perhaps TRBD1 as D (5 bases). The germline CDR1 and CDR2 sequences are MNHEY and SMNVEV (reference sequence). Deletions cut 4 bases from V and 4 bases from J, with 13 bases between. The CDR3 has 14 residues. The CDR3 nucleotides read TGTGCCAGCAGTTCCCCGTTGGACATAGAGACCCAGTACTTC. This gives the protein CASSSPLDIETQYF.

The chain couples TRBV7-9 to TRBJ1-2; possible D gene TRBD1, 5 bases. The V end was cut by 5 bases, the J end by 6 bases, with 13 bases between. Germline assignment: CDR1 SEHNR and CDR2 FQNEAQ (reference sequence). The CDR3 length is 13 residues. The CDR3 is CASSTRQSNGYTF. The CDR3 DNA is TGTGCCAGCAGCACACGACAGTCAAATGGCTACACCTTC.

This chain uses TRBV28 with TRBJ2-1; unclear D gene. This CDR3 has 12 residues. The germline V and J ends were trimmed by 6 bases and 14 bases, with 17 bases remaining between them. Germline lookup yields CDR1 MDHEN and CDR2 SYDVKM. The CDR3 nucleotides read TGTGCCAGCAGCCCGCTGGAGCGTGGAGAGTTCTTC. Residues: CASSPLERGEFF. Variable domain in full (rest from reference TRBV28 and TRBJ2-1): DVKVTQSSRYLVKRTGEKVFLECVQDMDHENMFWYRQDPGLGLRLIYFSYDVKMKEKGDIPEGYSVSREKKERFSLILESASTNQTSMYLCASSPLERGEFFGPGTRLTVL.

V usage is TRBV18 and J usage is TRBJ2-1; D gene unclear. Germline CDR1 reads KGHSH; CDR2 reads LQKENI. There are 15 residues in the CDR3. Trimming stripped 5 bases from V and 7 bases from J, with 18 bases between. Written as DNA, the CDR3 is TGTGCCAGCTCAATGGTACCGGACCTAAGAAATGAGCAGTTCTTC. It translates to CASSMVPDLRNEQFF.

The J gene is TRBJ1-3, the V gene TRBV5-1; 7 positions match TRBD1. The CDR3 has 15 amino acids. With V trimmed by 1 base and J by 8 bases, 9 bases remained unmatched. Per germline, CDR1 SGHRS and CDR2 YFSETQ. CDR3 in DNA: TGCGCCAGCAGCTTGTCGGGACAGTCTCAAGACACCATATATTTT. Its protein product is CASSLSGQSQDTIYF. Full variable domain (rest looked up from reference TRBV5-1 and TRBJ1-3): KAGVTQTPRYLIKTRGQQVTLSCSPISGHRSVSWYQQTPGQGLQFLFEYFSETQRNKGNFPGRFSGRQFSNSRSEMNVSTLELGDSALYLCASSLSGQSQDTIYFGEGSWLTVV.